This T cell receptor (beta chain) emerged from a study of regulatory T cells in long-lasting Graves disease (dated by TCRdb to the early 2020s). In terms of the full investigation: Patients with newly diagnosed Graves' disease had been on antithyroid drugs for under 3 months. TCR sequencing covered about 13 persistent and approximately 20 newly diagnosed Graves' disease patients, 33 samples in total. The study was conducted in China and was registered as a clinical trial. This study used TCR sequencing and RNA sequencing of peripheral blood to compare persistent Graves' disease patients against newly diagnosed Graves' disease patients. Study-level results and caveats: Persistent Graves' disease patients showed lower TCR Shannon entropy and fewer highly expanded clones than newly diagnosed patients, suggesting clonal expansion. Only peripheral blood was studied, because thyroid tissue, the primary lesion, was inaccessible. A larger number of public clonotypes was shared among persistent patients (approximately 3,000) than among newly diagnosed patients (more than 850). Persistent disease showed preferential use of TRBV28, TRBJ1-2 and TRBJ2-5, whereas newly diagnosed disease favored TRBV20-1 and TRBJ2-1. Sequencing and analysis were limited to the TCR beta chain. As a limitation, the authors acknowledged that the small sample size may reduce accuracy.

The germline V gene (reference sequence) yields MNHEY for CDR1 and SMNVEV for CDR2. The CDR3 holds 18 amino acids from the cysteine to the phenylalanine. Left in the record is the CDR3 DNA by itself, 54 bases read in frame from the first base. The V and J ends are trimmed by 1 base and 0 bases, leaving 17 bases between them. In regard to this clonotype: Its cognate antigen has yet to be identified. No per-base quality is available; no much larger clone lies one base away.

Sample time point, as interpreted from the label and publication: newly diagnosed GD, antithyroid drugs for less than 3 months. RNA was extracted from PBMCs in TRIzol for both TCR sequencing and RNA sequencing. Graves' disease was diagnosed according to American Thyroid Association guidelines. Recruitment of patients was carried out at an endocrinology department in Xi'an, China. Each patient gave roughly 10 milliliters of peripheral blood, collected in an EDTA anticoagulant tube. Ficoll Paque Plus density gradient separation was used to isolate PBMCs, and no additional T cell sorting was done. An Agilent 2100 Bioanalyzer and agarose gel were used to assess RNA quality, and a NanoDrop 2000 was used to measure RNA concentration. Library method: multiplex PCR. Sequencing relied on an Illumina HiSeq 4000. TCR beta libraries were built with iRepertoire HTBI primers and Arm-PCR amplification of CDR3 regions. Before sequencing, the PCR products underwent gel purification. The paper's data handling went like this. Gene usage analysis of CDR3 amino acid clonotypes used the 62 TRBV and about 15 TRBJ segments found across samples. COPE and FqMerger were used to merge filtered high-quality paired reads into contigs. BLAST was used to align contigs to IMGT TRBV, TRBD and TRBJ reference genes, with CDR3 defined following IMGT. Any clonotype with a frequency above 0.1% was counted as a highly expanded clone. Shannon entropy was used to measure repertoire diversity, and the Gini coefficient was used to measure V-J evenness. A clonotype was considered public if more than one individual shared it. TCRdb itself trimmed the public reads at Q25 with fastp, ran MiXCR and retained productive beta chains. One record per CDR3 amino acid sequence lists the most common genes and DNA. The V and J calls were not made by the authors but by TCRdb's processing. In all, the sample holds roughly 420,000 distinct CDR3 sequences, and roughly 15% of those were seen once. Jointly, the top ten make up 22% of the sample.

The sequenced sample was peripheral blood mononuclear cells (PBMCs), obtained at new diagnosis, from a patient treated with antithyroid drugs. The rearranged segments are TRBV27 and TRBJ2-3; a confident D gene designation cannot be given. The TCR was taken from a female donor with Graves disease. The DNA is as follows: TGTGCCAGCAGTTTATTACCCCTTTCCGAGAGCAGCACAGATACGCAGTATTTT. Protein translation: CASSLLPLSESSTDTQYF.